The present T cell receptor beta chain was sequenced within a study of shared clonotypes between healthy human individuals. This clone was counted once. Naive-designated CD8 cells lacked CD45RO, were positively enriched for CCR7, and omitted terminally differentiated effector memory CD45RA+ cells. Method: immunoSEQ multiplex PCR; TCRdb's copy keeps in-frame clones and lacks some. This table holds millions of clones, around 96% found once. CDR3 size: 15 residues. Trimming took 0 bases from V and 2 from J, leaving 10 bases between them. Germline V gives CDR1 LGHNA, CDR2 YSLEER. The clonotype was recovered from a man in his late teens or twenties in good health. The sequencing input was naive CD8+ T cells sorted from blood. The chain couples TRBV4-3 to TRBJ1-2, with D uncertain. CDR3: CASSQDRVPNYGYTF. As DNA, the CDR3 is TGCGCCAGCAGCCAAGATCGGGTCCCGAACTATGGCTACACCTTC.